Below are 6 T cell receptor beta chains sequenced from a single sample in a study of blood T cell repertoires in COVID-19. The table came from immunoSEQ multiplex PCR; TCRdb's copy has only in-frame clones and leaves some out. In the table there are hundreds of thousands of clones, nearly 90% of which are singletons. The sample comprised PBMCs or T cells enriched from blood (not recorded which). Receptors originate from a young woman with acute COVID-19.

The V call is TRBV18, the J call TRBJ2-1; 8 bases are shared with TRBD2. The CDR3 covers 16 residues. Trimming took 0 bases from V and 5 from J; bases not matched to a gene: 6. Germline CDR1 and CDR2: KGHSH and LQKENI. The CDR3 loop is CASSPPKREYNNEQFF. CDR3 nucleotides: TGTGCCAGCTCACCACCGAAGCGGGAGTACAACAATGAGCAGTTCTTC.

The chain employs TRBV6-4 and TRBJ2-5; tentative D call: TRBD1 (5 bases). V was pared by 1 base and J by 0 bases, with 12 bases between. CDR3 length: 16 residues. Germline values: CDR1 MRHNA, CDR2 SNTAGT. CDR3 nucleotide sequence: TGTGCCAGCAGTGACTTGGCAGACAGTTACCAAGAGACCCAGTACTTC. Its protein is CASSDLADSYQETQYF.

The chain carries TRBV7-3 and TRBJ1-2; D not certain. Trimming left V 4 bases short and J 8 bases short, with 26 bases between. The germline gives CDR1 SGHTA, CDR2 FQGTGA. The CDR3 totals 17 residues. Here the CDR3 reads CASSSEWSWQRILGYTF. In nucleotides, the CDR3 is TGTGCCAGCAGCTCAGAGTGGTCCTGGCAGCGTATTCTGGGCTACACCTTC.

The chain has TRBV14 and TRBJ1-1; D remains unclear. The CDR3 loop spans 11 amino acids. V dropped 1 base and J dropped 10 bases, with 7 bases sitting between them. The germline gives CDR1 SGHDN, CDR2 FVKESK. CDR3 nucleotides: TGTGCCAGCAGCCAAGGTTCTCGAGCTTTCTTT. Protein sequence: CASSQGSRAFF.

V is TRBV9 and J is TRBJ2-2, with D possibly TRBD2 on 6 matching bases. The V gene lost 4 bases and the J gene lost 6 bases, with 10 bases spanning the gap. Germline loops: CDR1 SGDLS, CDR2 YYNGEE. This CDR3 is built from 13 residues. The CDR3 bases are TGTGCCAGCAGCTCCCGACTAGCCGGGGAGCTGTTTTTT. The encoded protein is CASSSRLAGELFF.

This clone was seen once. V gene TRBV4-1 combines with J gene TRBJ2-1; 8 bases map to TRBD2. CDR3 size: 16 residues. Per germline, CDR1 MGHRA and CDR2 YSYEKL. With 7 bases clipped from V and 5 bases from J, the junction kept 13 bases outside the gene matches. CDR3 DNA: TGCGCCAGCAACCCCAGGCCGGGAGGGCCCCACAATGAGCAGTTCTTC. It specifies CASNPRPGGPHNEQFF.